This T cell receptor (beta chain) was sequenced in a study of blood T cell repertoires in COVID-19. On the study more broadly: Material from acute and convalescent COVID-19 was sourced from the United States, Italy and Spain.

Authors' data handling: Estimates of nucleated cell counts were drawn from the amplification of reference gene primers. This table comes from immunoSEQ multiplex PCR, and its TCRdb copy is limited to in-frame clones, with some not included. That table is the source of V, J and clone size, and D and trimming were worked out from the DNA. Of about 250,000 clones listed, more than 70% are singletons. The CDR3 loop spans 13 amino acids. Unmatched junction bases numbered 8, after V lost 5 bases and J lost 15 bases. The chain uses TRBV12-3 or TRBV12-4 and TRBJ1-6; 9 bases are shared with TRBD1. The sequencing sample was made of peripheral blood. This receptor was taken from a middle-aged man with active or convalescent COVID-19. CDR3 nucleotides: TGTGCCAGCAGTGGGACAGGGTCCTCGGGCCTCCACTTT. Its translation: CASSGTGSSGLHF.